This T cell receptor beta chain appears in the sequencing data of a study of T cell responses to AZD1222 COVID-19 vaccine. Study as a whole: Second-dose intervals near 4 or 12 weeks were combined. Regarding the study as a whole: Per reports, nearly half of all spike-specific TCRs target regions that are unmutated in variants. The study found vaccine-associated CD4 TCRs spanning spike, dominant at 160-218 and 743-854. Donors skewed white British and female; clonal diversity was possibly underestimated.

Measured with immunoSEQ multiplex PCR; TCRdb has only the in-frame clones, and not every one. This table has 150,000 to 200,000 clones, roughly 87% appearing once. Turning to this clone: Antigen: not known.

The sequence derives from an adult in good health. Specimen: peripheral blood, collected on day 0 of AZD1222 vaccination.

The CDR3 here is CASSPRVGTPNYGYTF. The CDR3 nucleotides are TGTGCCAGCAGCCCTCGCGTCGGGACTCCGAACTATGGCTACACCTTC. The rearrangement links TRBV7-2 to TRBJ1-2; maybe TRBD1 (5 bases). Trimming left V 5 bases short and J 2 bases short, with 18 bases between. The germline V gene encodes CDR1 SGHTA and CDR2 FQGNSA. The CDR3 has 16 amino acids.